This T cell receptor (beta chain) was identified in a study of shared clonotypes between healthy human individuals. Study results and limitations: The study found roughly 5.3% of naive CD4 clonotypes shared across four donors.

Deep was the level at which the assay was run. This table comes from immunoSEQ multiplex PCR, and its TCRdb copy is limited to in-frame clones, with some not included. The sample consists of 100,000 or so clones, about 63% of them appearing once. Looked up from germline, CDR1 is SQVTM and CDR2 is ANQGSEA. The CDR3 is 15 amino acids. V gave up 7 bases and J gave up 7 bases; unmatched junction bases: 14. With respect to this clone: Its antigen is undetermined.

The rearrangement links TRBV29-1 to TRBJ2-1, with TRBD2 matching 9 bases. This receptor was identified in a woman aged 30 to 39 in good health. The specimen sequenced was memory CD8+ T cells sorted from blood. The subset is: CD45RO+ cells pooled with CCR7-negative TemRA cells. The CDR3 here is CSARSIAGVDNEQFF. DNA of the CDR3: TGCAGCGCTAGATCGATAGCGGGAGTGGATAATGAGCAGTTCTTC.